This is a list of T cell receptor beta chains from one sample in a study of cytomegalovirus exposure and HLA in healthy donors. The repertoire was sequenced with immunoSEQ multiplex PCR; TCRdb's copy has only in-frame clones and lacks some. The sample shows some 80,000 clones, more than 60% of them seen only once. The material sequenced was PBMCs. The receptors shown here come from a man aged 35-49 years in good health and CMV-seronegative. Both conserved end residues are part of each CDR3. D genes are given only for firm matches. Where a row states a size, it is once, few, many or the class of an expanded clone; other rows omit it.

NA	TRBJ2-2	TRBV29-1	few	TGCAGCGTTCCACAGGGGAACACCGGGGAGCTGTTTTTT	CSVPQGNTGELFF
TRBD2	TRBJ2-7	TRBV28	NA	TGTGCCAGCCTACGCAGATGGGGGGCTAGCGGGAGCTTATACGAGCAGTACTTC	CASLRRWGASGSLYEQYF
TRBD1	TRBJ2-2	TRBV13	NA	TGTGCCAGCAGCTTAGAGGGACAGGGACCCACCGGGGAGCTGTTTTTT	CASSLEGQGPTGELFF
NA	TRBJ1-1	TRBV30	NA	TGTGCCTGGAGGCCTCTAGCGAACACTGAAGCTTTCTTT	CAWRPLANTEAFF
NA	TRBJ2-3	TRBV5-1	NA	TGCGCCAGCAGCCCGGGACTTATCACAGATACGCAGTATTTT	CASSPGLITDTQYF
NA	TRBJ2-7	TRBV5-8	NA	TGTGCCAGCAGCGCCGGTCTTTCCTACGAGCAGTACTTC	CASSAGLSYEQYF
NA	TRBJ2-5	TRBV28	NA	TGTGCCAGCTTGAGGGGGGGTACAGTACAAGAGACCCAGTACTTC	CASLRGGTVQETQYF
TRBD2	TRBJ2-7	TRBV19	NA	TGTGCCAGTAGTATACTAGCGGGAGGGCCCTACGAGCAGTACTTC	CASSILAGGPYEQYF
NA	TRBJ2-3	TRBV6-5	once	TGTGCCAGCACCCGTGGTGAGGGCTGGGATACGCAGTATTTT	CASTRGEGWDTQYF
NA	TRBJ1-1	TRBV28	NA	TGTGCCAGCAGTTGGTGGCGTACAGGCACTGAAGCTTTCTTT	CASSWWRTGTEAFF
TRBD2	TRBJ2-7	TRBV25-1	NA	TGTGCCAGCAGTTGGACTAGCGCGCGGGAGCAGTACTTC	CASSWTSAREQYF
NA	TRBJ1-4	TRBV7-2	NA	TGTGCCAGCAGCCCTCGGATGTGGTCCGGGGGGAAACTGTTTTTT	CASSPRMWSGGKLFF
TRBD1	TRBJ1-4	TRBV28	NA	TGTGCCACTGGGGACAGCATAGGACTGTTTTTT	CATGDSIGLFF
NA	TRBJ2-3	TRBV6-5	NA	TGTGCCAGCAGTTACAAGAGCTTACCCACAGATACGCAGTATTTT	CASSYKSLPTDTQYF